One TCR beta chain is described in this entry. Its antigen is not known. The sample carries other DNA sequences with the same CDR3. PCR used 60 Vbeta primers and 13 Jbeta primers. Clones were read by immunoSEQ multiplex PCR, and TCRdb kept only the in-frame ones, dropping some. The repertoire holds some 160,000 clones, with over 75% as singletons. This sample is part of a study of cytomegalovirus exposure and HLA in healthy donors. Study-wide points: A later analysis reportedly found fewer N-insertions in an Asian-associated ancestry cluster than the approximately 730-donor mean.

This CDR3 region has 13 residues. With 7 bases removed from V and 2 bases from J, the gap between germline ends came to 6 bases. Germline-derived CDR1 and CDR2 are MGHDK and SYGVNS. V gene TRBV25-1 combines with J gene TRBJ2-6; no reliable D call. The sequencing sample was made of PBMCs. The TCR originated in a woman between 25 and 40 years old in good health and CMV-seronegative. The CDR3 DNA reads as TGTGCCAGCACCCCGGCTGGGGCCAACGTCCTGACTTTC. Translated, it gives CASTPAGANVLTF.